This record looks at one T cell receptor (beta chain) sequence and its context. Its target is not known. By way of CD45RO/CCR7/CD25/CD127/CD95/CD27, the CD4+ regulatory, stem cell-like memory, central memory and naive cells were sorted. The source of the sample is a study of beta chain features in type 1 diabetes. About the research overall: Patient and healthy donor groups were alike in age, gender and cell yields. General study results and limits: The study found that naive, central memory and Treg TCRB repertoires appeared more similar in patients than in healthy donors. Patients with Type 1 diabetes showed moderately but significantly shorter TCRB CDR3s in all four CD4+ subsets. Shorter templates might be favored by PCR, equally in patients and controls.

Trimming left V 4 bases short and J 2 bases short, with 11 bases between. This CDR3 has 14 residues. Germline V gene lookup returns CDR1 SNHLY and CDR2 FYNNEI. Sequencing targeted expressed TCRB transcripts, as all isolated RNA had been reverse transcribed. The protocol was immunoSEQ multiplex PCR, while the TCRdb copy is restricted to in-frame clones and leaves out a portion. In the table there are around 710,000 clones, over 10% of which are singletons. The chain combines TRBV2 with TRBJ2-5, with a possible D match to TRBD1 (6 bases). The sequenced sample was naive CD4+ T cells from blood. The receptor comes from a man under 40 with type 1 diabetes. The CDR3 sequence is CASSAQGPQETQYF. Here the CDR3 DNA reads TGTGCCAGCAGTGCCCAGGGGCCGCAAGAGACCCAGTACTTC.